This entry is about one TCR beta chain. How the authors handled the data: By means of reference gene primer amplification, nucleated cell counts were estimated. Here immunoSEQ multiplex PCR was the method, and the copy in TCRdb shows in-frame clones only, minus some. V, J and clone size are those of that table, while D and trimming were read from the DNA. Of about 300,000 clones in the sample, around 89% were seen once. This CDR3 region has 14 residues. Trimming took off 1 base at V and 6 bases at J, with 9 bases between the two ends. Germline V CDR1 and CDR2: MNHEY, SVGEGT. This specimen comes from a study of blood T cell repertoires in COVID-19. Study-level information: Sites in the United States, Italy and Spain provided acute and convalescent COVID-19 samples. Sample material is recorded as cDNA or gDNA derived from T cells, B-cell-depleted T cells, or PBMCs.

The sequence was collected from a young man who had recovered from COVID-19. Sequenced sample: peripheral blood. V is TRBV6-2 or TRBV6-3 and J is TRBJ2-2, with no clear D. CDR3 sequence (DNA): TGTGCCAGCAGTTACTACCCGGTCGCCGGGGAGCTGTTTTTT. It translates to CASSYYPVAGELFF.